This TCR beta chain was recorded in a study of Graves' ophthalmopathy and Graves' hyperthyroidism. Study findings and constraints: Most expanded thyroid clonotypes above 0.001 frequency also appeared in blood.

From RNA, the CDR3 regions of TCR beta chains were amplified and sequenced. HTBI primers served in a first-round RT-PCR, which a second-round multiplex PCR followed. Each CDR3 protein gets one entry after TCRdb re-called the multiplex PCR reads with MiXCR. This table has about 420,000 distinct CDR3 sequences, roughly 20% appearing once. This clonotype was detected ten times or more. What it binds is not known. Sampling approximately 10 ml of fresh peripheral blood provided the PBMCs. Sequencing was done on a sample of peripheral blood. The TCR originated in a woman under 30 with stable Graves' hyperthyroidism.

The CDR3 protein is CASSLAGTGSTEAFF. CDR3 DNA sequence: TGTGCCAGCAGCTTGGCCGGGACAGGCTCCACTGAAGCTTTCTTT. The chain recombines TRBV7-8 with TRBJ1-1, with TRBD1 matching over 8 bases. Trimming cost V 3 bases and J 4 bases; bases outside gene matches: 7. From germline, CDR1 is SGHVS and CDR2 FQNEAQ. The CDR3 extends over 15 amino acids.